What follows are 13 T cell receptor beta chains derived from one specimen sequenced in a study of cytotoxic CD8 clonotypes in ibrutinib-treated CLL. Clones were sequenced by immunoSEQ multiplex PCR, and TCRdb holds only the in-frame ones, with some missing. Of some 80,000 clones in the sample, about 76% were seen once. Sequenced material: PBMCs, taken after 12 months of ibrutinib treatment. These receptors all come from a human donor with chronic lymphocytic leukemia.

This clone was detected a few times. J is TRBJ2-7 and V is TRBV10-3, with 7 bases lining up with TRBD1. This CDR3 has 17 residues. Germline CDR1 ENHRY, CDR2 SYGVKD. V lost 4 bases, J lost 0 bases, and 12 bases stayed unmatched. CDR3: CAISGGPTSGGSYEQYF. CDR3 DNA sequence: TGTGCCATCAGTGGGGGGCCAACCTCAGGGGGCTCCTACGAGCAGTACTTC.

The sample holds one count of this clone. The chain links TRBV6-1 to TRBJ2-7; 8 bases line up with TRBD2. The CDR3 is 13 amino acids. CDR1 and CDR2 from the germline V gene are MNHNS and SASEGT. Trimming cost V 8 bases and J 2 bases; bases outside gene matches: 5. CDR3 loop: CASGREVPYEQYF. DNA of the CDR3: TGTGCCAGCGGGCGGGAGGTACCCTACGAGCAGTACTTC.

The V call is TRBV20-1, the J call TRBJ1-6; D is unresolved. The V and J ends lost 5 bases and 13 bases respectively, with 12 bases between them. The CDR3 consists of 11 residues. Germline V CDR1 and CDR2: DFQATT, SNEGSKA (reference sequence). The chain's CDR3 is CSAPTASPLHF. The DNA for the CDR3 is TGCAGTGCTCCGACCGCCTCGCCCCTCCACTTT.

This clone appeared once. The rearrangement joins TRBV27 to TRBJ2-3, with TRBD2 matching 9 bases. The CDR3 runs to 15 residues. CDR1 and CDR2 (germline): MNHEY, SMNVEV (reference sequence). The ends lost 5 bases at V and 6 bases at J; junction bases unmatched: 9. This chain's CDR3 is CASSPRAAGGDTQYF. As DNA, the CDR3 is TGTGCCAGCAGTCCGCGGGCCGCGGGGGGGGATACGCAGTATTTT.

V is TRBV2 and J is TRBJ2-5; the D gene is possibly TRBD2 (5 bases). The assigned J gene may be wrong: the sequence end matches TRBJ2-7 better. Per the germline V gene, CDR1 is SNHLY and CDR2 is FYNNEI. The CDR3 sequence is 13 residues long. This chain's CDR3 is CASSDGVWNEQYF. The CDR3 region has the DNA TGTGCCAGCAGTGACGGGGTTTGGAACGAGCAGTACTTC.

This clone occurred a few times. The chain couples TRBV6-4 to TRBJ1-1; tentatively, D is TRBD1 (6 bases). The germline CDR1 and CDR2 sequences are MRHNA and SNTAGT. Between the trimmed V and J ends, which lost 1 base and 3 bases, there was a span of 12 bases. The CDR3 runs 15 residues. CDR3 nucleotides: TGTGCCAGCAGTGACTGGGGGGCGGGGGACACTGAAGCTTTCTTT. It translates to CASSDWGAGDTEAFF.

The rearrangement uses TRBV7-3 and TRBJ2-2; D uncertain. V was cut by 4 bases and J by 3 bases, with 3 bases left in between. The length of the CDR3 is 12 residues. The germline gives CDR1 SGHTA, CDR2 FQGTGA. This chain's CDR3 is CASSSYTGELFF. The CDR3 DNA is TGTGCCAGCAGCTCCTACACCGGGGAGCTGTTTTTT.

The CDR3 is CASSLFRAQYF. CDR3 DNA sequence: TGCGCCAGCAGCTTGTTTCGCGCCCAGTACTTC. V usage is TRBV5-1 and J usage is TRBJ2-5; D unresolved. V lost 1 base, J lost 9 bases, and 7 bases lay in between. The CDR3 is 11 residues long. Germline CDR1 is SGHRS and CDR2 is YFSETQ.

The chain joins TRBV27 to TRBJ2-2, with a weak D call TRBD1 (5 bases). Germline loops: CDR1 MNHEY, CDR2 SMNVEV (reference sequence). The CDR3 length is 16 residues. The germline V and J ends were trimmed by 5 bases and 6 bases, with 19 bases remaining between them. CDR3: CASSTLLTVGPGELFF. The CDR3 nucleotides are TGTGCCAGCAGTACCCTACTGACAGTTGGTCCCGGGGAGCTGTTTTTT.

This clone was detected a few times. V usage is TRBV5-1 and J usage is TRBJ1-2; D gene ambiguous. V was cut by 0 bases and J by 7 bases, with 7 bases left in between. The CDR3 totals 12 residues. Germline CDR1 SGHRS, CDR2 YFSETQ. Here the CDR3 DNA reads TGCGCCAGCAGCTTGGATATTGCTGGCTACACCTTC. As protein: CASSLDIAGYTF.

The rearrangement links TRBV11-2 to TRBJ2-7, with D maybe TRBD1 (7 bases). Germline V gene lookup returns CDR1 SGHAT and CDR2 FQNNGV. With 5 bases removed from V and 3 bases from J, the gap between germline ends came to 17 bases. The CDR3 has 15 residues. The CDR3 protein is CASSPQARGVYEQYF. The CDR3 DNA reads as TGTGCCAGCAGCCCCCAGGCCAGGGGGGTCTACGAGCAGTACTTC.

The genes are TRBV27 and TRBJ1-6; the D gene is possibly TRBD1 (5 bases). The germline gives CDR1 MNHEY, CDR2 SMNVEV (reference sequence). The CDR3 runs to 13 residues. V was shortened by 3 bases and J by 10 bases, with 10 bases between the two germline ends. The CDR3 loop is CASSLGVGSPLHF. As DNA, the CDR3 is TGTGCCAGCAGTTTGGGGGTAGGGTCACCCCTCCACTTT.

The V and J genes are TRBV7-2 and TRBJ2-7, with 9 bases aligning to TRBD1. The trim removed 5 bases at V and 2 bases at J, leaving 7 bases unmatched. The CDR3 runs to 15 residues. Germline V gene sequence: CDR1 SGHTA, CDR2 FQGNSA. CDR3 DNA: TGTGCCAGCAGCCAGGAGGGGACAGGGCCCTACGAGCAGTACTTC. Translating gives CASSQEGTGPYEQYF.